The next 21 T cell receptor beta chains were all read from a single sample in a study of blood T cells in healthy people across ages. It was with a sample-barcoded 5' primer and a J-beta primer mix that a second PCR of roughly 7 to 12 cycles was run. One entry per CDR3 protein, called by TCRdb with MiXCR from the 5' RACE reads. The profile shows almost 800,000 distinct CDR3 sequences, roughly 64% of them singletons. The source material was blood. The receptors originated from a man aged 25-45 years in good health.

This rearrangement joins TRBV25-1 to TRBJ1-6, with D possibly TRBD1 on 5 matching bases. The ends were cut back, 5 bases at V and 6 bases at J, with 14 bases in the middle. This CDR3 has 15 residues. Germline assignment: CDR1 MGHDK and CDR2 SYGVNS. CDR3 residues: CASSLRGPTNSPLHF. The CDR3 nucleotides are TGTGCCAGCAGTTTAAGGGGTCCGACTAATTCACCCCTCCACTTT.

V is TRBV7-2 and J is TRBJ1-2; no definite D call. The germline gives CDR1 SGHTA, CDR2 FQGNSA. The CDR3 loop spans 13 amino acids. Trimming pared 5 bases from V and 4 bases from J, leaving 11 bases between. The CDR3 nucleotides are TGTGCCAGCAGCCCACGGGCCTTCTATGGCTACACCTTC. It specifies CASSPRAFYGYTF.

The chain has TRBV20-1 and TRBJ1-3; D is possibly TRBD1 (6 bases). Trimming shortened V by 0 bases and J by 0 bases, and 15 bases separated the two germline ends. This CDR3 is 17 amino acids long. Per germline, CDR1 DFQATT and CDR2 SNEGSKA (reference sequence). In DNA form, the CDR3 reads TGCAGTGCTAGAGATCTAGGGGGGGACCCCTCTGGAAACACCATATATTTT. This encodes CSARDLGGDPSGNTIYF.

The V gene is TRBV12-3 or TRBV12-4, the J gene TRBJ2-7; the match to TRBD2 covers 7 bases. CDR3 size: 14 residues. The V and J ends lost 3 bases and 7 bases, in that order; junction bases with no gene match: 9. CDR3: CASSFRGVPREQYF. The CDR3 DNA reads TGTGCCAGCAGTTTCCGGGGGGTACCTCGGGAGCAGTACTTC.

The gene calls are TRBV4-1 and TRBJ2-7; 8 bases line up with TRBD1. V dropped 1 base and J dropped 4; count of bases not matched to a gene: 9. Looked up from germline, CDR1 is MGHRA and CDR2 is YSYEKL. The CDR3 is made up of 16 amino acids. CDR3 sequence: CASSQAPTGASYEQYF. The CDR3 region has the DNA TGCGCCAGCAGCCAAGCACCGACAGGGGCCTCGTACGAGCAGTACTTC.

This clonotype was observed a handful of times. V is TRBV20-1 and J is TRBJ2-3; TRBD2 aligns across 8 bases. The V gene's germline CDR1 is DFQATT and CDR2 SNEGSKA (reference sequence). The CDR3 is 16 amino acids. V trimming: 3 bases; J trimming: 6 bases; junction bases outside the gene matches: 14. The DNA for the CDR3 is TGCAGTGCTAGCCCGTATGAAGCGGGGGCGCTGGATACGCAGTATTTT. Translation: CSASPYEAGALDTQYF.

The chain recombines TRBV7-3 with TRBJ1-1; D uncertain. The V gene's germline CDR1 is SGHTA and CDR2 FQGTGA. This CDR3 spans 14 amino acids. Trimming took off 0 bases at V and 3 bases at J, with 8 bases between the two ends. The CDR3 coding sequence is TGTGCCAGCAGCTTAACCGGTCAGGACACTGAAGCTTTCTTT. It codes for CASSLTGQDTEAFF.

The chain uses TRBV15 and TRBJ2-4; D is possibly TRBD2 (5 bases). The J call may be faulty, since TRBJ2-5 better matches the DNA end. Germline V gives CDR1 LNHNV, CDR2 YYDKDF (reference sequence). The CDR3 length is 15 residues. The CDR3 loop reads CATSRDRPSGETQYF. CDR3 coding DNA: TGTGCCACCAGCAGAGATCGCCCGTCGGGGGAGACCCAGTACTTC.

A few counts support this clonotype. The chain recombines TRBV12-3 or TRBV12-4 with TRBJ2-5; 9 bases align to TRBD1. This CDR3 contains 14 residues. V lost 6 bases and J lost 11; bases outside the gene matches: 13. CDR3 loop: CASSHTGTGKGQYF. CDR3 sequence (DNA): TGTGCCAGCAGCCACACCGGGACAGGGAAGGGGCAGTACTTC.

The gene calls are TRBV7-9 and TRBJ2-5; the D call may be TRBD1 or TRBD2 (6 bases each). The V end lost 4 bases, the J end lost 3 bases, and 24 bases lay between the germline ends. The CDR3 runs to 18 residues. Germline loops: CDR1 SEHNR, CDR2 FQNEAQ (reference sequence). The CDR3 region is CASSSMLGGRGGEETQYF. CDR3 bases: TGTGCCAGCAGCTCCATGCTGGGAGGCAGGGGCGGTGAAGAGACCCAGTACTTC.

The genes are TRBV20-1 and TRBJ2-1; weak D call: TRBD2 (5 bases). The germline V gene has CDR1 DFQATT and CDR2 SNEGSKA (reference sequence). Trimming shortened V by 6 bases and J by 8 bases, and 26 bases separated the two germline ends. The CDR3 is made up of 16 amino acids. CDR3 DNA: TGCAGTGCACGGATCGCTAGGAGGTCCCCACGGTATGAGCAGTTCTTC. Its translation is CSARIARRSPRYEQFF.

The chain recombines TRBV20-1 with TRBJ2-2; perhaps TRBD1 as D (8 bases). V was trimmed by 1 base and J by 3 bases, leaving 12 bases between them. In germline, CDR1 is DFQATT, CDR2 SNEGSKA (reference sequence). CDR3 length: 15 amino acids. This CDR3 is CSARGTGRDTGELFF. The DNA for the CDR3 is TGCAGTGCTAGAGGGACAGGGAGGGACACCGGGGAGCTGTTTTTT.

The rearrangement joins TRBV5-5 to TRBJ1-2; D perhaps matches TRBD1 (5 bases). In germline, CDR1 is SGHKS, CDR2 YYEKEE (reference sequence). V lost 1 base and J lost 6, with 10 bases in between. This CDR3 has 13 amino acids. CDR3 in amino acids: CASSLSGLNGYTF. The CDR3 nucleotides are TGTGCCAGCAGCTTGTCAGGGCTAAATGGCTACACCTTC. Looking up the rest from reference TRBV5-5 and TRBJ1-2 gives the full variable domain: DAGVTQSPTHLIKTRGQQVTLRCSPISGHKSVSWYQQVLGQGPQFIFQYYEKEERGRGNFPDRFSARQFPNYSSELNVNALLLGDSALYLCASSLSGLNGYTFGSGTRLTVV.

The chain links TRBV19 to TRBJ2-1, with TRBD1 matching 9 bases. The V and J ends lost 5 bases and 6 bases, in that order; junction bases with no gene match: 5. Per germline, CDR1 LNHDA and CDR2 SQIVND (reference sequence). This CDR3 is 14 amino acids long. The CDR3 region is CASSPDRGFNEQFF. DNA for the CDR3: TGTGCCAGTAGTCCCGACAGGGGGTTCAATGAGCAGTTCTTC.

This clonotype appeared many times. The chain uses TRBV20-1 and TRBJ2-1; 8 bases line up with TRBD2. Germline CDR1 DFQATT, CDR2 SNEGSKA (reference sequence). The junction had 14 bases not matched to a gene; V was cut back by 5 bases and J by 8 bases. This CDR3 has 15 residues. The CDR3 DNA is TGCAGTGCTCAACGCGTGGCGGGAGGCCGGGATGAGCAGTTCTTC. Translating it yields CSAQRVAGGRDEQFF.

This clonotype showed up just a few times. The chain couples TRBV2 to TRBJ1-5; D unclear. This CDR3 contains 14 residues. With 2 bases removed from V and 0 bases from J, the gap between germline ends came to 5 bases. Germline assignment: CDR1 SNHLY and CDR2 FYNNEI. For the CDR3, the DNA is TGTGCCAGCAGTGAACCGCGTAGCAATCAGCCCCAGCATTTT. This encodes CASSEPRSNQPQHF.

V usage is TRBV29-1 and J usage is TRBJ2-7; TRBD2 might be the D (6 bases). This CDR3 contains 12 residues. Per the germline V gene, CDR1 is SQVTM and CDR2 is ANQGSEA. V lost 7 bases, J lost 6 bases, and 16 bases lay in between. The CDR3, as DNA: TGCAGCGCCGGGGGTGGGAGTGGCGAGCAGTACTTC. Amino acid sequence: CSAGGGSGEQYF.

The chain is built from TRBV19 and TRBJ1-4, with no clear D. The V end lost 10 bases, the J end lost 0 bases, and 15 bases lay between the germline ends. This CDR3 is built from 15 residues. Germline values: CDR1 LNHDA, CDR2 SQIVND (reference sequence). CDR3 DNA: TGTGCCAATACCTACTCCGTATCAACTAATGAAAAACTGTTTTTT. Amino acids: CANTYSVSTNEKLFF.

The chain recombines TRBV28 with TRBJ2-7; D may match TRBD1 or TRBD2 (5 bases each). Trimming stripped 7 bases from V and 6 bases from J, with 22 bases between. CDR3 length: 15 residues. Germline CDR1 is MDHEN and CDR2 is SYDVKM. The CDR3 nucleotides read TGTGCCAGCACCACCGTGAGGGGCGTTTCCCGCGAGCAGTACTTC. Translating gives CASTTVRGVSREQYF.

This chain links TRBV20-1 with TRBJ1-1; TRBD1 might be the D (5 bases). V was clipped by 6 bases and J by 5 bases, with 19 bases between them. The CDR3 has 14 amino acids. Germline lookup yields CDR1 DFQATT and CDR2 SNEGSKA (reference sequence). CDR3: CSAGGGVRVTEAFF. The DNA for the CDR3 is TGCAGTGCCGGAGGAGGGGTTCGGGTTACTGAAGCTTTCTTT.

The V and J genes are TRBV7-2 and TRBJ2-5; D remains ambiguous. The V gene lost 1 base and the J gene lost 5 bases, with 11 bases spanning the gap. The CDR3 has 14 residues. The V gene's germline CDR1 is SGHTA and CDR2 FQGNSA. CDR3 sequence (DNA): TGTGCCAGCAGCTTAGGTTCTCCCCCCGAGACCCAGTACTTC. Encoded protein: CASSLGSPPETQYF. Together with reference TRBV7-2 and TRBJ2-5, the CDR3 gives the full variable domain: GAGVSQSPSNKVTEKGKDVELRCDPISGHTALYWYRQSLGQGLEFLIYFQGNSAPDKSGLPSDRFSAERTGGSVSTLTIQRTQQEDSAVYLCASSLGSPPETQYFGPGTRLLVL.